Sequencing of this T cell receptor (beta chain) was carried out in a study of CD8 T cells in Susac syndrome (dated 2019 in TCRdb). About the investigation overall: Repertoire sequencing was used to test whether CD8+ T cell activation and differentiation in Susac syndrome was antigen driven. Summary of the overall study and its limitations: The number of individuals in the TCR sequencing and HLA analysis was acknowledged as relatively small.

CDR1 and CDR2, per the germline V gene, are SGHRS and YFSETQ. From its cysteine to its phenylalanine, the CDR3 spans 15 amino acids. The read is trimmed to its CDR3 DNA, 45 bases read in frame from base 1. The germline V and J ends show losses of 4 bases and 5 bases respectively, and no gene match explains 9 bases of the junction. High-throughput TCR beta sequencing profiled peripheral blood CD8+ and CD4+ T cells from healthy donors, Susac syndrome patients and multiple sclerosis patients. Healthy donors were age- and sex-matched controls. Bulk CD8+ and CD4+ T cells were purified by magnetic negative isolation, while CD8+ TEMRA cells were enriched using FACS. Blood was collected in EDTA tubes and processed within 24 hours, with PBMCs isolated through density gradient centrifugation. PBMCs intended for TCR sequencing were cryopreserved in liquid nitrogen and were subsequently thawed in a 37 degrees C water bath. The sorted or isolated CD4+, CD8+ and CD8+ TEMRA cells reached a purity of at least 90%.

Comment on this clonotype: Its antigen is unknown. Base qualities are not provided; no much larger clone lies one nucleotide away.

RNA was extracted using the RNeasy kit, and about 0.45 to 1 ug of the RNA was reverse transcribed with random hexamers. The immunoSEQ multiplex PCR assay, which covers 54 Vbeta and 13 Jbeta segments, was used to amplify TCR beta CDR3 regions. To correct PCR amplification bias, a synthetic template baseline was used for both primer optimization and computational correction. Regarding the original processing steps: Reads were annotated to V, D and J genes per IMGT and analyzed with immunoSEQ Analyzer, keeping only productive sequences. Clonality was computed as one minus Shannon entropy normalized by log2 of the number of productive unique sequences. Public and private clones were assessed among the 100 most prevalent clones of each patient and control. Clones were defined as Susac-specific when absent from the healthy and MS cohorts, from approximately 1,100 published viral clones and from other ImmuneACCESS disease sequences. The public reads were reanalyzed by TCRdb: fastp trimming at Q25, MiXCR alignment, in-frame beta chains only. Every CDR3 protein is listed once, alongside the most common genes and DNA of its rows. The V and J calls here are based on TCRdb, not the publication. The table for this sample lists around 160,000 distinct CDR3 sequences; 80% to 95% of them were counted only once. More than 0.11% of the sample is in the top ten clones.

Sequenced sample: CD4+ T cells from PBMCs. The chain is encoded by TRBV5-1 joined to TRBJ2-5, and TRBD1 aligns with 9 junction nucleotides. The clonotype was recovered from a human donor in good health. The nucleotide sequence is given as TGCGCCAGCAGCGCGACAGGGGGGAGAGACGAGACCCAGTACTTC. Its protein product is CASSATGGRDETQYF.